This T cell receptor beta chain was captured by sequencing in a study of shared clonotypes between healthy human individuals. The wider study: Three plates were used per donor for CD4 naive, three for CD4 memory, two for CD8 naive and one for CD8 memory.

With regard to this clone: Its antigen remains unknown.

CDR1 and CDR2 from the germline V gene are MNHEY and SVGAGI. Trimming stripped 4 bases from V and 6 bases from J, with 12 bases between. This CDR3 has 13 amino acids. Under the authors' procedure: ImmunoSEQ yielded junction-only sequences lacking quality scores, so filtering differed. Libraries were prepared by immunoSEQ multiplex PCR; TCRdb keeps only in-frame clonotypes and omits some of them. That table supplies the V and J calls and clone size; D and trimming were determined from the DNA. The table lists over a million clones, 98% of them singletons, with about 0.34% in the top ten. Study-level results: Generation probability values for non-shared clonotypes were lower than those for clonotypes shared by all four donors. Researchers sampled blood only, noting tissue repertoires likely differ.

The clonotype originates from a man aged 30 to 39 in good health. The sequenced sample was naive CD4+ T cells sorted from blood. Subset indicated: CD45RA+ positively selected. The chain combines TRBV6-5 with TRBJ1-1; D might be TRBD1 (5 bases). This CDR3 is CASSLGVGAEAFF. In DNA, the CDR3 is TGTGCCAGCAGTTTAGGGGTTGGTGCTGAAGCTTTCTTT.